These 28 T cell receptor beta chains originate from one sample sequenced in a study of blood T cells in healthy people across ages. Primers used in a second PCR of about 6 to 12 cycles were a sample-barcoded 5' primer and a J-beta primer mix. One entry per CDR3 protein, called by TCRdb with MiXCR from the 5' RACE reads. The table lists more than 800,000 distinct CDR3 sequences, less than 35% of them singletons. Sequencing input: blood. Receptors were obtained from a woman aged 80 or over in good health.

Turning to this clonotype: Compared with germline, one end of the junction differs, possibly owing to a read error. The J gene is TRBJ1-6, the V gene TRBV6-5; maybe TRBD1 (6 bases). This CDR3 is 15 amino acids long. Germline CDR1 is MNHEY and CDR2 is SVGAGI. The CDR3 nucleotides are TGTGCCATTAGCAGGGCGGCAGGACAGAATTCACCCCCCCACTTT. As protein: CAISRAAGQNSPPHF.

Concerning this clonotype itself: A read error may account for a junction end that differs from germline. The V gene is TRBV20-1, the J gene TRBJ2-7; possibly TRBD1 for D (6 bases). Gene TRBJ2-4 matches the end of the DNA better, so the J call may be wrong. The CDR3 is 16 amino acids. In germline, CDR1 is DFQATT, CDR2 SNEGSKA (reference sequence). CDR3 coding DNA: TGCAGTGCTCCACAGACAGGCGCAACAGCCGAAAACATTCAGTACTTC. This gives the protein CSAPQTGATAENIQYF.

At least ten counts were recorded for this clonotype. The rearrangement uses TRBV20-1 and TRBJ1-5; weak D call: TRBD1 (5 bases). Germline V gives CDR1 DFQATT, CDR2 SNEGSKA (reference sequence). V lost 3 bases and J 3 bases, leaving 18 bases between the germline ends. The CDR3 covers 16 residues. The CDR3 loop is CSASPWDRGDNQPQHF. CDR3 DNA sequence: TGCAGTGCTAGCCCCTGGGACCGGGGGGACAATCAGCCCCAGCATTTT.

This clonotype occurred many times. The rearrangement links TRBV12-3 or TRBV12-4 to TRBJ2-5; the D gene is possibly TRBD2 (6 bases). The CDR3 spans 12 residues. Trimming pared 6 bases from V and 9 bases from J, leaving 14 bases between. CDR3 sequence reads: CASSLGGRAQYF. DNA of the CDR3: TGTGCCAGCAGCCTCGGGGGTAGGGCCCAGTACTTC.

J is TRBJ2-1 and V is TRBV21-1; the D call TRBD2 from the table was never checked on the DNA. TRBV21-1 is a pseudogene locus. This CDR3 region has 16 residues. The CDR3 loop reads CASNPLTSGGDNEQFF. The CDR3 DNA reads as TGTGCCAGCAACCCACTGACTAGCGGGGGGGACAATGAGCAGTTCTTC.

The chain links TRBV6-2 or TRBV6-3 to TRBJ1-5; D unresolved. CDR3 size: 13 residues. Trimming shortened V by 5 bases and J by 6 bases, and 11 bases separated the two germline ends. Germline V CDR1 and CDR2: MNHEY, SVGEGT. CDR3 DNA sequence: TGTGCCAGCAGTCCCCTTGACCTTCAGCCCCAGCATTTT. The encoded protein is CASSPLDLQPQHF.

Remarks on this clonotype: The germline gene is not matched at one end of the junction; a read error may be the cause. The V gene is TRBV27, the J gene TRBJ2-7; 8 bases are shared with TRBD1. Germline CDR1 and CDR2: MNHEY and SMNVEV (reference sequence). This CDR3 contains 15 residues. The CDR3 sequence is CASSIRQGSSYERYF. The CDR3 bases are TGTGCCAGCAGTATCCGACAGGGGAGCTCCTACGAGCGGTACTTC.

This clonotype was detected ten times or more. The chain is built from TRBV6-4 and TRBJ2-5; D might be TRBD1 (5 bases). The CDR3 runs to 12 residues. The V end was cut by 3 bases, the J end by 3 bases, with 5 bases between. The germline V gene has CDR1 MRHNA and CDR2 SNTAGT. CDR3 nucleotides: TGTGCCAGCAGTGAGACAGAAGAGACCCAGTACTTC. Amino acid sequence: CASSETEETQYF.

This clonotype occurred many times. The chain joins TRBV5-1 to TRBJ1-2, with D unclear. Germline V gives CDR1 SGHRS, CDR2 YFSETQ. V lost 0 bases and J 3 bases, leaving 3 bases between the germline ends. The CDR3 loop spans 12 amino acids. The CDR3 reads CASSLGDYGYTF. Here the CDR3 DNA reads TGCGCCAGCAGCTTGGGCGACTATGGCTACACCTTC.

The sample holds many counts of this clonotype. The chain carries TRBV27 and TRBJ1-2; tentatively, D is TRBD1 (6 bases). Trimming removed 9 bases from V and 6 bases from J, with 14 bases in between. Germline lookup yields CDR1 MNHEY and CDR2 SMNVEV (reference sequence). The CDR3 is 12 amino acids. CDR3 nucleotides: TGTGCCAGTCGGACAGCCGGGGATGGCTACACCTTC. Translating it yields CASRTAGDGYTF.

The CDR3 nucleotides are TGCAGTGCTACAAGGGGGCTTGGTCATCAGCCCCAGCATTTT. Translated, it gives CSATRGLGHQPQHF. The chain combines TRBV20-1 with TRBJ1-5; 7 bases fit TRBD1. Germline values: CDR1 DFQATT, CDR2 SNEGSKA (reference sequence). The CDR3 is 14 amino acids. V dropped 4 bases and J dropped 5; count of bases not matched to a gene: 8.

This clonotype appeared many times. The rearrangement links TRBV7-9 to TRBJ1-2, with D hard to call. The CDR3 runs 15 residues. The germline CDR1 and CDR2 sequences are SEHNR and FQNEAQ (reference sequence). V was cut by 3 bases and J by 6 bases, with 17 bases left in between. CDR3 bases: TGTGCCAGCAGCTTCGACATCTCGTCGCTCCATGGCTACACCTTC. This sequence encodes CASSFDISSLHGYTF.

This clonotype appeared many times. The V and J genes are TRBV4-1 and TRBJ1-2; 8 nucleotides match TRBD1. V was pared by 3 bases and J by 8 bases, with 5 bases of the junction left unmatched. The germline gives CDR1 MGHRA, CDR2 YSYEKL. CDR3 length: 13 amino acids. For the CDR3, the DNA is TGCGCCAGCAGCCAGTCGACAGGGGTGGGCTACACCTTC. It encodes CASSQSTGVGYTF.

In regard to this clonotype: This may be a read error, as it is one base from a much larger clone. The CDR3 coding sequence is TGTGCCAGCAGTTACACCCACCGAGAGACCCAGTACTTC. It encodes CASSYTHRETQYF. This chain links TRBV6-5 with TRBJ2-5, with no clear D. CDR1 and CDR2 (germline): MNHEY, SVGAGI. The CDR3 spans 13 residues. V was pared by 2 bases and J by 4 bases, with 8 bases between.

This clonotype has a count of ten or more. The V and J genes are TRBV5-1 and TRBJ2-1; D is undetermined. V was cut by 0 bases and J by 4 bases, with 14 bases left in between. Germline CDR1 is SGHRS and CDR2 is YFSETQ. There are 16 residues in the CDR3. The CDR3 coding sequence is TGCGCCAGCAGCTTGGCCGCGGATCTTCCTTACAATGAGCAGTTCTTC. The encoded protein is CASSLAADLPYNEQFF. The full variable domain, in which reference TRBV5-1 and TRBJ2-1 provide the parts outside the CDR3, is KAGVTQTPRYLIKTRGQQVTLSCSPISGHRSVSWYQQTPGQGLQFLFEYFSETQRNKGNFPGRFSGRQFSNSRSEMNVSTLELGDSALYLCASSLAADLPYNEQFFGPGTRLTVL.

On this clonotype itself: This clone may be a read error of a much larger clone one base away. The CDR3 sequence: CASSQGQGRTEQYF. CDR3 in DNA: TGTGCCAGCAGCCAAGGACAAGGTCGGACCGAGCAGTACTTC. V usage is TRBV3-1 and J usage is TRBJ2-7; D gene unclear. V was clipped by 1 base and J by 6 bases, with 13 bases between them. This CDR3 spans 14 amino acids. CDR1 is LGHDT and CDR2 is YNNKEL in the germline V gene (reference sequence).

For this clonotype: Being one base from a much bigger clone, this may be a read error. V is TRBV20-1 and J is TRBJ2-3; D is unclear. V lost 3 bases to trimming and J lost 5 bases, with 15 bases between them. CDR3 size: 14 residues. Germline loops: CDR1 DFQATT, CDR2 SNEGSKA (reference sequence). The DNA for the CDR3 is TGCAGTGCTAGCGAGGTCCTGTTTCAAGATACGCAGTATTTT. Translating it yields CSASEVLFQDTQYF.

This clonotype was counted at least ten times. The rearrangement uses TRBV6-5 and TRBJ2-7, with TRBD1 matching over 9 bases. The V and J ends lost 5 bases and 7 bases, in that order; junction bases with no gene match: 15. Looked up from germline, CDR1 is MNHEY and CDR2 is SVGAGI. This CDR3 contains 16 residues. The CDR3 region has the DNA TGTGCCAGCAGTAAAAAGACAGGGGGGGCGTTATTTGAGCAGTACTTC. Encoded protein: CASSKKTGGALFEQYF.

The chain uses TRBV6-1 and TRBJ1-5; perhaps TRBD1 as D (6 bases). V was cut by 2 bases and J by 4 bases, with 15 bases left in between. Germline V gives CDR1 MNHNS, CDR2 SASEGT. The CDR3 has 16 residues. CDR3 in amino acids: CASSERPTGYNQPQHF. CDR3 sequence (DNA): TGTGCCAGCAGTGAAAGGCCAACAGGGTATAATCAGCCCCAGCATTTT.

This clonotype occurred many times. The chain couples TRBV7-2 to TRBJ1-2, with D tentatively TRBD1 (5 bases). Trimming took off 4 bases at V and 4 bases at J, with 13 bases between the two ends. The V gene's germline CDR1 is SGHTA and CDR2 FQGNSA. CDR3 length: 14 amino acids. The CDR3, as DNA: TGTGCCAGCAGCTCTGTAGGGGTAGGCTATGGCTACACCTTC. As protein: CASSSVGVGYGYTF.

This clonotype was counted at least ten times. The chain joins TRBV5-1 to TRBJ1-2; D unresolved. Germline V gene sequence: CDR1 SGHRS, CDR2 YFSETQ. V lost 1 base and J 6 bases, leaving 13 bases between the germline ends. The length of the CDR3 is 14 residues. CDR3 loop: CASSLREGFDGYTF. CDR3 nucleotides: TGCGCCAGCAGCTTGCGTGAAGGGTTTGATGGCTACACCTTC.

The V gene is TRBV7-8, the J gene TRBJ2-7; D possibly corresponds to TRBD1 (5 bases). The end of the DNA fits TRBJ2-5 better, so the J call may be wrong. Germline-derived CDR1 and CDR2 are SGHVS and FQNEAQ. The CDR3 contains 14 residues. The CDR3 DNA follows: TGTGCCAGCAGCTTACCAAGGGGATGGGGGACCCAGTACTTC. This encodes CASSLPRGWGTQYF.

This clonotype was seen a few times. The junction differs from germline at one of its ends, possibly a read error. The chain recombines TRBV5-1 with TRBJ2-5; TRBD2 aligns across 8 bases. The CDR3 extends over 15 amino acids. In germline, CDR1 is SGHRS, CDR2 YFSETQ. The CDR3 bases are TGCGCCAGCGGCTTTTCGGGGGGGGCCAGAGAGACCCAGTACTTC. It specifies CASGFSGGARETQYF.

Ten or more counts support this clonotype. The chain links TRBV4-3 to TRBJ2-5; D assignment may be TRBD1 or TRBD2 (5 bases each). The CDR3 totals 16 residues. From germline, CDR1 is LGHNA and CDR2 YSLEER. Trimming removed 0 bases from V and 5 bases from J, with 16 bases in between. CDR3 in DNA: TGCGCCAGCAGCCAAGATCGGGGACCGGGTTTCGAGACCCAGTACTTC. It specifies CASSQDRGPGFETQYF.

The chain combines TRBV5-1 with TRBJ2-1; the match to TRBD2 covers 10 bases. The J segment lost 5 bases and the V segment lost 4 bases, leaving 6 bases of the junction unmatched. This CDR3 contains 15 residues. Germline CDR1 SGHRS, CDR2 YFSETQ. The CDR3 bases are TGCGCCAGCAGCCCGGCGGGGACTAGCGACAATGAGCAGTTCTTC. Protein: CASSPAGTSDNEQFF.

With regard to this clonotype: A much larger clone lies one base from this, so it may be a read error. The rearrangement uses TRBV3-1 and TRBJ2-1; D uncertain. This CDR3 region has 14 residues. The V gene lost 0 bases and the J gene lost 5 bases, with 8 bases spanning the gap. Looked up from germline, CDR1 is LGHDT and CDR2 is YNNKEL (reference sequence). The CDR3 region is CASSQDQTHNEQFF. CDR3 in DNA: TGTGCCAGCAGCCAAGACCAAACCCACAATGAGCAGTTCTTC.

The rearrangement uses TRBV5-6 and TRBJ2-3, with 10 positions matching TRBD2. V was pared by 7 bases and J by 3 bases, with 11 bases of the junction left unmatched. This CDR3 region has 16 residues. Germline CDR1 reads SGHDT; CDR2 reads YYEEEE. Written as DNA, the CDR3 is TGTGCCAGCGGCGAGTATCTAGCGGGGGTAACAGATACGCAGTATTTT. Protein product: CASGEYLAGVTDTQYF.

This clonotype appeared many times. The rearrangement uses TRBV24-1 and TRBJ2-1, with 7 bases aligning to TRBD1. The ends lost 4 bases at V and 12 bases at J; junction bases unmatched: 14. Germline CDR1 KGHDR, CDR2 SFDVKD. This CDR3 has 15 residues. The CDR3 loop is CATSEAGTEYKWQFF. The CDR3 DNA follows: TGTGCCACCAGTGAAGCCGGGACAGAATACAAATGGCAGTTCTTC.